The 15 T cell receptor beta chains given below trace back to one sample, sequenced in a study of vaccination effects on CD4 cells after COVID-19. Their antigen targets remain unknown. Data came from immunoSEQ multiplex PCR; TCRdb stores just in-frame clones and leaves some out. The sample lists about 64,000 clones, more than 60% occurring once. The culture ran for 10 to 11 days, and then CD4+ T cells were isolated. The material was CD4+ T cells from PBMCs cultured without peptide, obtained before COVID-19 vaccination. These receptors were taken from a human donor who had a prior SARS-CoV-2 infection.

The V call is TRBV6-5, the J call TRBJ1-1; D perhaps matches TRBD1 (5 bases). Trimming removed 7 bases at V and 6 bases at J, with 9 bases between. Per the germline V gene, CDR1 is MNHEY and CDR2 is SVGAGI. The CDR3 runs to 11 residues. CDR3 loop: CASNRGAEAFF. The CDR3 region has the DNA TGTGCCAGCAACCGGGGGGCTGAAGCTTTCTTT.

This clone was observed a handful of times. CDR3 residues: CASSGGRPTTDTQYF. In nucleotides, the CDR3 is TGTGCCAGCAGTGGGGGCAGGCCGACCACAGATACGCAGTATTTT. The rearrangement links TRBV2 to TRBJ2-3, with D perhaps TRBD1 (5 bases). Germline V gene sequence: CDR1 SNHLY, CDR2 FYNNEI. V was cut by 4 bases and J by 2 bases, with 13 bases left in between. This CDR3 is 15 amino acids long.

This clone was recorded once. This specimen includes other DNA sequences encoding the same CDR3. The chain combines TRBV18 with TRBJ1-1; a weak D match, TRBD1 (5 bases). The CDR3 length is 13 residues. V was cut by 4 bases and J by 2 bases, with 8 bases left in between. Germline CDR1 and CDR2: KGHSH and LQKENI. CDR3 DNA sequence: TGTGCCAGCTCACGTCAGGGCAACACTGAAGCTTTCTTT. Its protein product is CASSRQGNTEAFF. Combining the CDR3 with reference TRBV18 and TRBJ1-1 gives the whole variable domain NAGVMQNPRHLVRRRGQEARLRCSPMKGHSHVYWYRQLPEEGLKFMVYLQKENIIDESGMPKERFSAEFPKEGPSILRIQQVVRGDSAAYFCASSRQGNTEAFFGQGTRLTVV.

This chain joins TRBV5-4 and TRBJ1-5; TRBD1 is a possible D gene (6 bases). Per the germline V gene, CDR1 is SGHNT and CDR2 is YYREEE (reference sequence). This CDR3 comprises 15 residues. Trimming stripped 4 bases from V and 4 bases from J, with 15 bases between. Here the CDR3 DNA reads TGTGCCAGCAGCCCGACTCCAGGGGAGAATCAGCCCCAGCATTTT. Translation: CASSPTPGENQPQHF.

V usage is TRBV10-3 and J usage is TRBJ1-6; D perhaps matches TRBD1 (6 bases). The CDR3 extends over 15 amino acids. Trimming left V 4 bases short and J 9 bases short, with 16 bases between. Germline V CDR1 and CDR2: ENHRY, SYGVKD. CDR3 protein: CAISADWGLGSPLHF. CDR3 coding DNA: TGTGCCATCAGTGCGGATTGGGGGCTTGGTTCACCCCTCCACTTT.

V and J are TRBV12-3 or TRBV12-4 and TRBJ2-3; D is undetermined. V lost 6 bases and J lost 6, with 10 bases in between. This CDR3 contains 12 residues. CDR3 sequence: CASRGSGDTQYF. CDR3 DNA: TGTGCCAGCAGGGGGTCCGGGGATACGCAGTATTTT.

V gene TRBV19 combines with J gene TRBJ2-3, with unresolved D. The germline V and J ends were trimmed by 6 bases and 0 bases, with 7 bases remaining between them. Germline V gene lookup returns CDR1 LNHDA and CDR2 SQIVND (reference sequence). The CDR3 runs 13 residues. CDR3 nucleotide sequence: TGTGCCAGTAGGTCAGCAAGCACAGATACGCAGTATTTT. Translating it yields CASRSASTDTQYF. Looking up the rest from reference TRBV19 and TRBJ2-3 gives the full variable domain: DGGITQSPKYLFRKEGQNVTLSCEQNLNHDAMYWYRQDPGQGLRLIYYSQIVNDFQKGDIAEGYSVSREKKESFPLTVTSAQKNPTAFYLCASRSASTDTQYFGPGTRLTVL.

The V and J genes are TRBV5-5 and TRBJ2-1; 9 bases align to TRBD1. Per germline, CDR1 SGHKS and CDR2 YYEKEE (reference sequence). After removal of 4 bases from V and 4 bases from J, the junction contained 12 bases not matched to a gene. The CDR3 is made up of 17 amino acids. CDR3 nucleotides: TGTGCCAGCAGCCCATGGGACAGGGCGTCGGGATACAATGAGCAGTTCTTC. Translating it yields CASSPWDRASGYNEQFF.

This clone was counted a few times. As DNA, the CDR3 is TGTGCCAGCAGCAAGGGGGATGGGGCCCTCCACTTT. Its translation is CASSKGDGALHF. The rearrangement uses TRBV21-1 and TRBJ1-6. TRBV21-1 is marked as a pseudogene. This CDR3 region has 12 residues.

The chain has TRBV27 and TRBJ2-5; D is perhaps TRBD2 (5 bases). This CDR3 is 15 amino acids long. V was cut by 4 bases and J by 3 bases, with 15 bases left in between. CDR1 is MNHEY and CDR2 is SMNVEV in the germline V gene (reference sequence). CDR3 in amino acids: CASSYTGHGEETQYF. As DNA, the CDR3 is TGTGCCAGCAGTTATACGGGCCACGGGGAAGAGACCCAGTACTTC.

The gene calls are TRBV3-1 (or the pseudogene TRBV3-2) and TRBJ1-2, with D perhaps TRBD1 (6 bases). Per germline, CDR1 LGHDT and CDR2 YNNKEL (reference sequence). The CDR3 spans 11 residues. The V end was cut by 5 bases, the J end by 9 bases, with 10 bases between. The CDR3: CASSSQGSYTF. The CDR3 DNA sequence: TGTGCCAGCAGCTCACAGGGAAGCTACACCTTC.

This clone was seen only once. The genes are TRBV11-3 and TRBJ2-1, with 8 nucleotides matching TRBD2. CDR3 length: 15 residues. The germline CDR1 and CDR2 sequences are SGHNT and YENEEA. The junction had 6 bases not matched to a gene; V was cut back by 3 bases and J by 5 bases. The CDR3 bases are TGTGCCAGCAGCTTCGGAGCGGGAGCGAACAATGAGCAGTTCTTC. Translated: CASSFGAGANNEQFF.

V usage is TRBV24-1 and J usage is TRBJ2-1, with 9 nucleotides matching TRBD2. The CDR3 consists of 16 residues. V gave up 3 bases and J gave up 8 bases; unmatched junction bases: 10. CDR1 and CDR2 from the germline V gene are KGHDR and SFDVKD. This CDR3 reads CATSDGGGRAWDEQFF. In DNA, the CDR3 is TGTGCCACCAGTGATGGGGGCGGGAGGGCCTGGGATGAGCAGTTCTTC.

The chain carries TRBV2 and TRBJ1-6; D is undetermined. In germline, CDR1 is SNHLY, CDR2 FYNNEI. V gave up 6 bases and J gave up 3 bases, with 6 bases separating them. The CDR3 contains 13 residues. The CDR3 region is CASRGDYNSPLHF. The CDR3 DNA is TGTGCCAGCAGGGGAGACTATAATTCACCCCTCCACTTT.

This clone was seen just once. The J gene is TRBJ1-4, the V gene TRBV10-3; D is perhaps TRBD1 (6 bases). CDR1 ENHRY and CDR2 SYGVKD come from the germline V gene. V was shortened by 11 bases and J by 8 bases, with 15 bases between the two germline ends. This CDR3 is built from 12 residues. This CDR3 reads CASGGTLEKLFF. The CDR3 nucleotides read TGTGCCTCCGGGGGCACTTTGGAAAAACTGTTTTTT.